This paragraph reports one T cell receptor (beta chain). What it binds is unknown. The TCR beta cDNA libraries carried unique molecular identifiers. MiXCR, applied by TCRdb to the PCR reads, yields one record per CDR3 protein. The sample contains fewer than 600,000 distinct CDR3 sequences, roughly 46% of which appear only once. The data stem from a study of post-analysis software for immune sequencing data. Across the study: Relapsing-remitting, secondary progressive and progressive-relapsing forms made up the multiple sclerosis disease courses. Study-wide findings and caveats: Roughly five TRBV segments were more frequent in patients than controls; TRBV5-6, TRBV5-1 and TRBV20-1 belonged to this group. The normalized Chao1 diversity of multiple sclerosis patients was significantly lower than that of controls.

CDR1 and CDR2 (germline): MNHEY, SMNVEV (reference sequence). The CDR3 is 18 amino acids. V lost 7 bases and J lost 2; bases outside the gene matches: 11. What was sequenced was blood. The receptor comes from a girl under 18 with multiple sclerosis. V and J are TRBV27 and TRBJ1-4; 12 nucleotides match TRBD1. In DNA form, the CDR3 reads TGTGCCAGCAAGTTGGGACAGGGGGCCCCCCGGACTAATGAAAAACTGTTTTTT. It specifies CASKLGQGAPRTNEKLFF.